These 26 T cell receptor beta chains were sequenced from one sample in a study of T-cell reconstitution after alpha-beta-depleted transplantation in children. Unique molecular identifiers featured in how the TCRbeta library was prepared. MiXCR was run by TCRdb on the PCR reads, yielding one entry per CDR3 protein. The table has 440,000 or so distinct CDR3 sequences, about 45% seen once; the top ten hold 27%. The sample consisted of PBMCs, taken before TCRalphabeta/CD19-depleted stem cell transplant. The receptors were sampled from a girl under 10 years old with aplastic anemia, due to receive a stem cell transplant.

The chain uses TRBV7-3 and TRBJ2-7; D may be TRBD2 (6 bases). This CDR3 has 16 amino acids. V was pared by 4 bases and J by 5 bases, with 21 bases between. Germline V lookup: CDR1 SGHTA, CDR2 FQGTGA. Written as DNA, the CDR3 is TGTGCCAGCAGCTCGCCGGGACGCAGGCCGGGGGACGAGCAGTACTTC. This codes for CASSSPGRRPGDEQYF.

This clonotype was seen ten or more times. J is TRBJ2-3 and V is TRBV7-2; 9 positions agree with TRBD2. The CDR3 length is 14 residues. In germline, CDR1 is SGHTA, CDR2 FQGNSA. V lost 1 base to trimming and J lost 7 bases; unmatched junction nucleotides: 3. CDR3 nucleotide sequence: TGTGCCAGCAGCTTAGGGACTAGCGAGAATACGCAGTATTTT. Its protein is CASSLGTSENTQYF.

This chain connects TRBV5-1 to TRBJ2-7; 8 bases agree with TRBD2. There are 15 residues in the CDR3. CDR1 and CDR2 from the germline V gene are SGHRS and YFSETQ. J lost 2 bases, V lost 7 bases, and 11 bases had no gene match. The CDR3: CASGLTGTRTYEQYF. The CDR3 nucleotides read TGCGCCAGCGGCCTCACGGGGACTAGGACCTACGAGCAGTACTTC.

V is TRBV7-6 and J is TRBJ2-1; perhaps TRBD1 as D (6 bases). CDR1 and CDR2 from the germline V gene are SGHVS and FNYEAQ. The CDR3 covers 15 residues. Trimming shortened V by 4 bases and J by 12 bases, and 22 bases separated the two germline ends. CDR3 loop: CASSSDLGHRPGQFF. The CDR3 nucleotides are TGTGCCAGCAGCTCCGACTTGGGACACCGCCCGGGGCAGTTCTTC.

This clonotype appeared many times. The rearrangement uses TRBV28 and TRBJ1-5, with D perhaps TRBD1 (5 bases). The V end was cut by 6 bases, the J end by 4 bases, with 22 bases between. The CDR3 consists of 17 residues. Per the germline V gene, CDR1 is MDHEN and CDR2 is SYDVKM. The CDR3 region is CASRSRDVTVKNQPQHF. CDR3 DNA sequence: TGTGCCAGCAGGAGCCGGGACGTCACGGTAAAAAATCAGCCCCAGCATTTT.

This clonotype was seen a few times. The rearrangement links TRBV7-2 to TRBJ1-3; no clear D. The V and J ends lost 1 base and 0 bases respectively, with 10 bases between them. Germline V gives CDR1 SGHTA, CDR2 FQGNSA. This CDR3 spans 16 amino acids. CDR3 region: CASSLEPLGSGNTIYF. In nucleotides, the CDR3 is TGTGCCAGCAGCTTAGAGCCCCTAGGCTCTGGAAACACCATATATTTT.

Many counts were recorded for this clonotype. The chain joins TRBV5-1 to TRBJ2-3; the D gene is possibly TRBD1 (6 bases). With 0 bases removed from V and 3 bases from J, the gap between germline ends came to 14 bases. The CDR3 runs to 16 residues. CDR1 is SGHRS and CDR2 is YFSETQ in the germline V gene. The CDR3 loop is CASSLARGQKTDTQYF. The CDR3 DNA reads as TGCGCCAGCAGCTTGGCCCGGGGACAAAAAACAGATACGCAGTATTTT. Full variable domain (rest looked up from reference TRBV5-1 and TRBJ2-3): KAGVTQTPRYLIKTRGQQVTLSCSPISGHRSVSWYQQTPGQGLQFLFEYFSETQRNKGNFPGRFSGRQFSNSRSEMNVSTLELGDSALYLCASSLARGQKTDTQYFGPGTRLTVL.

The chain uses TRBV4-1 and TRBJ1-4, with D possibly being TRBD1 (6 bases). Trimming removed 1 base from V and 4 bases from J, with 16 bases in between. The CDR3 is 17 amino acids. Germline CDR1 reads MGHRA; CDR2 reads YSYEKL. The CDR3 DNA is TGCGCCAGCAGCCAAGCAACCGGGACACGGGGTAATGAAAAACTGTTTTTT. Its translation: CASSQATGTRGNEKLFF.

The chain couples TRBV28 to TRBJ1-3; tentative D call: TRBD1 (5 bases). V was shortened by 3 bases and J by 0 bases, with 9 bases between the two germline ends. Germline assignment: CDR1 MDHEN and CDR2 SYDVKM. The CDR3 contains 15 residues. The CDR3 coding sequence is TGTGCCAGCAGTTTGACAGTTTACTCTGGAAACACCATATATTTT. Amino acids: CASSLTVYSGNTIYF.

This clonotype was counted ten times or more. The J gene is TRBJ1-4, the V gene TRBV3-1, with TRBD1 as a possible D gene (5 bases). CDR1 and CDR2 from the germline V gene are LGHDT and YNNKEL (reference sequence). This CDR3 contains 12 residues. Between the trimmed V and J ends, which lost 4 bases and 8 bases, there was a span of 8 bases. The CDR3 DNA sequence: TGTGCCAGCAGCCGATCAGGGGAAAAACTGTTTTTT. Protein sequence: CASSRSGEKLFF.

The V gene is TRBV6-5, the J gene TRBJ2-7, with D tentatively TRBD1 or TRBD2 (6 bases each). Trimming took off 2 bases at V and 4 bases at J, with 12 bases between the two ends. Germline CDR1 is MNHEY and CDR2 is SVGAGI. CDR3 length equals 14 residues. The CDR3: CASSYGQGRYEQYF. In DNA form, the CDR3 reads TGTGCCAGCAGTTACGGGCAGGGGAGGTACGAGCAGTACTTC.

This clonotype was recorded a few times. This rearrangement joins TRBV2 to TRBJ1-2, with 12 bases fitting TRBD1. The CDR3 is 14 amino acids. Germline CDR1 and CDR2: SNHLY and FYNNEI. The V gene end was trimmed by 4 bases and the J gene end by 7 bases; junction bases not matched to a gene: 4. The CDR3 DNA reads TGTGCCAGCAGTGGCCGGGACAGGGGGCTTGGCTACACCTTC. It specifies CASSGRDRGLGYTF.

This chain connects TRBV2 to TRBJ2-5, with D possibly matching TRBD1 (6 bases). The CDR3 is 13 amino acids. Germline CDR1 is SNHLY and CDR2 is FYNNEI. The V gene lost 7 bases and the J gene lost 3 bases, with 12 bases spanning the gap. The CDR3 coding sequence is TGTGCCAGCAACCCCTGGGACAAAGAGACCCAGTACTTC. As protein: CASNPWDKETQYF. Full variable domain (outside the CDR3, taken from reference TRBV2 and TRBJ2-5): EPEVTQTPSHQVTQMGQEVILRCVPISNHLYFYWYRQILGQKVEFLVSFYNNEISEKSEIFDDQFSVERPDGSNFTLKIRSTKLEDSAMYFCASNPWDKETQYFGPGTRLLVL.

The chain links TRBV5-1 to TRBJ1-2; a weak D match, TRBD1 (6 bases). Germline V lookup: CDR1 SGHRS, CDR2 YFSETQ. The CDR3 is 13 amino acids. Deletions cut 2 bases from V and 6 bases from J, with 11 bases between. This CDR3 is CASSLPGANGYTF. Written as DNA, the CDR3 is TGCGCCAGCAGCTTACCGGGGGCTAATGGCTACACCTTC. Combining the CDR3 with reference TRBV5-1 and TRBJ1-2 gives the whole variable domain KAGVTQTPRYLIKTRGQQVTLSCSPISGHRSVSWYQQTPGQGLQFLFEYFSETQRNKGNFPGRFSGRQFSNSRSEMNVSTLELGDSALYLCASSLPGANGYTFGSGTRLTVV.

The chain couples TRBV7-9 to TRBJ2-6; D is unresolved. Between the trimmed V and J ends, which lost 3 bases and 0 bases, there was a span of 9 bases. Germline V gene lookup returns CDR1 SEHNR and CDR2 FQNEAQ (reference sequence). The CDR3 is made up of 16 amino acids. This CDR3 reads CASSLSTLSGANVLTF. The CDR3 nucleotides read TGTGCCAGCAGCTTGAGCACACTCTCTGGGGCCAACGTCCTGACTTTC.

The chain combines TRBV6-2 or TRBV6-3 with TRBJ2-2, with 13 positions matching TRBD2. The CDR3 is made up of 19 amino acids. With V trimmed by 5 bases and J by 5 bases, 14 bases remained unmatched. Germline V gene data show CDR1 as MNHEY and CDR2 as SVGEGT. This CDR3 reads CASSPRPTGLAGRTGELFF. DNA of the CDR3: TGTGCCAGCAGTCCCAGACCCACGGGACTAGCGGGGAGAACCGGGGAGCTGTTTTTT.

The chain employs TRBV6-1 and TRBJ1-5; D is uncertain. Germline V gives CDR1 MNHNS, CDR2 SASEGT. The CDR3 consists of 14 residues. Trimming removed 4 bases from V and 3 bases from J, with 10 bases in between. This CDR3 is CASSGPGYNQPQHF. The CDR3 bases are TGTGCCAGCAGTGGTCCGGGTTACAATCAGCCCCAGCATTTT.

The V and J genes are TRBV28 and TRBJ1-2; 7 bases match TRBD1. The V and J ends lost 6 bases and 8 bases, in that order; junction bases with no gene match: 9. Looked up from germline, CDR1 is MDHEN and CDR2 is SYDVKM. The CDR3 consists of 13 residues. The CDR3 DNA reads TGTGCCAGCAGACCCGGGACAGATAGAGGCTACACCTTC. Its translation: CASRPGTDRGYTF.

The chain has TRBV7-9 and TRBJ2-7, with D perhaps being TRBD1 or TRBD2 (5 bases each). The CDR3 consists of 17 residues. CDR1 and CDR2 from the germline V gene are SEHNR and FQNEAQ (reference sequence). V was cut by 3 bases and J by 3 bases, with 21 bases left in between. In nucleotides, the CDR3 is TGTGCCAGCAGCTTTGCGCCGCGAGGTAGTGGGGGCTACGAGCAGTACTTC. This codes for CASSFAPRGSGGYEQYF.

This chain joins TRBV5-1 and TRBJ2-7; D perhaps matches TRBD2 (6 bases). Trimming stripped 0 bases from V and 5 bases from J, with 12 bases between. The CDR3 has 14 residues. CDR1 is SGHRS, CDR2 YFSETQ, per germline. For the CDR3, the DNA is TGCGCCAGCAGCTTGGTCCGTCCGGGGGACGAGCAGTACTTC. Amino acids: CASSLVRPGDEQYF.

A few counts support this clonotype. This chain links TRBV5-1 with TRBJ2-2; TRBD1 agrees at 7 bases. V shed 3 bases and J 1 base; nucleotides not matched to a gene: 3. The CDR3 totals 15 residues. In germline, CDR1 is SGHRS, CDR2 YFSETQ. The CDR3 DNA is TGCGCCAGCAGCTCCCGACAGGGGAACACCGGGGAGCTGTTTTTT. Translating gives CASSSRQGNTGELFF.

In its sample, this clonotype was seen many times. The chain carries TRBV20-1 and TRBJ2-3; TRBD2 agrees at 13 bases. The junction had 5 bases not matched to a gene; V was cut back by 2 bases and J by 6 bases. The CDR3 sequence is 15 residues long. CDR1 is DFQATT and CDR2 is SNEGSKA in the germline V gene (reference sequence). CDR3 sequence (DNA): TGCAGTGCTAGACCTCCGACTAGCGGGAGGGATACGCAGTATTTT. It translates to CSARPPTSGRDTQYF.

This chain links TRBV20-1 with TRBJ2-3; the match to TRBD2 covers 7 bases. The ends lost 0 bases at V and 0 bases at J; junction bases unmatched: 15. Germline V lookup: CDR1 DFQATT, CDR2 SNEGSKA (reference sequence). The CDR3 contains 19 residues. CDR3 nucleotide sequence: TGCAGTGCTAGAGATTCTATCGGGACTAACCTTCGGAGCACAGATACGCAGTATTTT. Residues: CSARDSIGTNLRSTDTQYF.

The rearrangement joins TRBV5-1 to TRBJ2-1; weak D call: TRBD1 (6 bases). The CDR3 extends over 16 amino acids. Trimming pared 0 bases from V and 4 bases from J, leaving 14 bases between. Germline V gene data show CDR1 as SGHRS and CDR2 as YFSETQ. The CDR3 DNA reads TGCGCCAGCAGCTTGGGTCAGGGGAAGGTATACAATGAGCAGTTCTTC. It is translated as CASSLGQGKVYNEQFF.

This rearrangement joins TRBV20-1 to TRBJ2-7, with D possibly matching TRBD1 (6 bases). Looked up from germline, CDR1 is DFQATT and CDR2 is SNEGSKA (reference sequence). V was shortened by 2 bases and J by 3 bases, with 14 bases between the two germline ends. This CDR3 comprises 14 residues. The CDR3 loop reads CSARRRDNFYEQYF. CDR3 in DNA: TGCAGTGCTAGACGCCGGGACAACTTCTACGAGCAGTACTTC.

In this sample, this clonotype turned up a few times. The rearrangement joins TRBV12-5 to TRBJ2-2; D ambiguous. V was pared by 11 bases and J by 8 bases, with 15 bases between. Germline assignment: CDR1 LGHNT and CDR2 FRNRAP. The CDR3 is 12 residues long. CDR3 loop: CAGARADGELFF. For the CDR3, the DNA is TGTGCTGGCGCTCGGGCTGATGGGGAGCTGTTTTTT.